A single sample is the source of the 12 T cell receptor beta chains below, sequenced in a study of T cell repertoires in cytomegalovirus infection. TCRdb re-analysed the reads in MiXCR, keeping a single row per CDR3 protein. The data hold about 78,000 distinct CDR3 sequences, with 35% to 45% observed a single time. These receptors' targets are unknown. Sequencing used CD8+ T cells from cultured PBMCs, obtained from culture after CMV antigen stimulation. The receptor set was obtained from a human donor in good health (CMV status not recorded). Some clones in this sample may be carry-over from other donors' samples.

The genes are TRBV4-3 and TRBJ2-7; the D gene is possibly TRBD1 (6 bases). Deletions cut 3 bases from V and 0 bases from J, with 18 bases between. The CDR3 consists of 17 residues. Per germline, CDR1 LGHNA and CDR2 YSLEER. The CDR3 loop is CASSQESYRASSYEQYF. The CDR3 nucleotides read TGCGCCAGCAGCCAGGAAAGTTACAGGGCGAGCTCCTACGAGCAGTACTTC.

This sequence joins TRBV29-1 and TRBJ2-7; TRBD2 aligns across 8 bases. The CDR3 is made up of 13 amino acids. V lost 3 bases, J lost 5 bases, and 6 bases stayed unmatched. CDR1 SQVTM and CDR2 ANQGSEA come from the germline V gene. The DNA for the CDR3 is TGCAGCGTTGAGGGCGGGGGGACGGACGAGCAGTACTTC. As protein: CSVEGGGTDEQYF.

This clonotype was counted once. The gene calls are TRBV2 and TRBJ1-1; TRBD1 is a possible D gene (6 bases). The CDR3 sequence is 13 residues long. Trimming removed 6 bases from V and 4 bases from J, with 12 bases in between. Germline V gives CDR1 SNHLY, CDR2 FYNNEI. CDR3 in amino acids: CASRPGGLTEAFF. The CDR3, as DNA: TGTGCCAGCAGACCGGGGGGGCTCACTGAAGCTTTCTTT.

The chain is built from TRBV11-3 and TRBJ1-6; unclear D gene. This CDR3 has 13 amino acids. V was trimmed by 5 bases and J by 7 bases, leaving 9 bases between them. Per the germline V gene, CDR1 is SGHNT and CDR2 is YENEEA. The CDR3 protein is CASSQSPNSPLHF. The CDR3 DNA reads as TGTGCCAGCAGCCAATCCCCAAATTCACCCCTCCACTTT.

The chain links TRBV28 to TRBJ2-3; TRBD2 matches at 8 bases. Per the germline V gene, CDR1 is MDHEN and CDR2 is SYDVKM. The J segment lost 0 bases and the V segment lost 4 bases, leaving 9 bases of the junction unmatched. The CDR3 runs 17 residues. The CDR3 is CASSSPFGTRSTDTQYF. The CDR3 DNA reads as TGTGCCAGCAGTTCGCCCTTCGGGACTAGAAGCACAGATACGCAGTATTTT.

The gene calls are TRBV12-3 or TRBV12-4 and TRBJ2-1; 8 nucleotides align to TRBD2. This CDR3 comprises 15 residues. With V trimmed by 5 bases and J by 8 bases, 11 bases remained unmatched. CDR3: CASSIGGGAFYEQFF. CDR3 bases: TGTGCCAGCAGTATCGGGGGGGGGGCCTTTTATGAGCAGTTCTTC.

J is TRBJ2-7 and V is TRBV5-1; the D gene is possibly TRBD2 (6 bases). Germline assignment: CDR1 SGHRS and CDR2 YFSETQ. Trimming removed 1 base at V and 2 bases at J, with 13 bases between. The CDR3 extends over 15 amino acids. The CDR3 nucleotides read TGCGCCAGCAGCTTGACCAGCGGGTCCCCCTACGAGCAGTACTTC. Translation: CASSLTSGSPYEQYF.

The J gene is TRBJ2-2, the V gene TRBV3-1, with D possibly matching TRBD2 (5 bases). The V end was cut by 5 bases, the J end by 7 bases, with 17 bases between. There are 15 residues in the CDR3. Germline V gene lookup returns CDR1 LGHDT and CDR2 YNNKEL (reference sequence). The CDR3 spells CASSNYVGVHGELFF. CDR3 nucleotides: TGTGCCAGCAGCAATTATGTCGGGGTTCACGGGGAGCTGTTTTTT.

This clonotype has at least ten counts. This chain joins TRBV6-1 and TRBJ1-5, with a weak D call TRBD1 (6 bases). The length of the CDR3 is 18 residues. Germline V gene lookup returns CDR1 MNHNS and CDR2 SASEGT. V dropped 6 bases and J dropped 1 base, with 22 bases sitting between them. In DNA, the CDR3 is TGTGCCAGCAGCCTCAGGGGCAGGGAGAGAATAAGCAATCAGCCCCAGCATTTT. This codes for CASSLRGRERISNQPQHF.

This clonotype was seen only a few times. The J gene is TRBJ1-4, the V gene TRBV7-9, with TRBD1 identical over 10 bases. The CDR3 runs to 16 residues. Germline trimming cut 0 bases from V and 7 bases from J; bases unmatched to any gene: 5. In germline, CDR1 is SEHNR, CDR2 FQNEAQ (reference sequence). The CDR3 coding sequence is TGTGCCAGCAGCTTAGCTGGGACAGGGGAGGGTGAAAAACTGTTTTTT. Protein: CASSLAGTGEGEKLFF.

This clonotype came up a few times. The chain couples TRBV11-2 to TRBJ2-7, with D perhaps TRBD1 (6 bases). CDR1 and CDR2 from the germline V gene are SGHAT and FQNNGV. Trimming cost V 5 bases and J 2 bases, with 16 bases left between them. This CDR3 is built from 15 residues. The CDR3 loop reads CASSPPSGQPYEQYF. DNA for the CDR3: TGTGCCAGCAGCCCGCCCTCGGGACAACCCTACGAGCAGTACTTC.

This clonotype has a handful of counts. The rearrangement links TRBV6-1 to TRBJ2-1, with D tentatively TRBD1 (6 bases). The CDR3 length is 16 residues. Between the trimmed V and J ends, which lost 5 bases and 0 bases, there was a span of 14 bases. Germline loops: CDR1 MNHNS, CDR2 SASEGT. As DNA, the CDR3 is TGTGCCAGCAGTCAAGGACAGAGTAACTCCTACAATGAGCAGTTCTTC. This sequence encodes CASSQGQSNSYNEQFF.